This T cell receptor (beta chain) derives from a study of T cell repertoires in cytomegalovirus infection (dated by TCRdb to the late 2010s). Concerning the study at large: The peptide stimulations were aimed at well-studied HLA-B-restricted epitopes as well as recently identified HLA-C-restricted CMV epitopes, whose presentation resists viral immunomodulation. The HLA type of each donor mattered for the analysis, because public TCR beta signatures pointed to carriage of CMV infection along with the matching HLA type. The full study reports these points: In the ex vivo response, HLA-C-restricted CMV-specific TCR beta clonotypes were dominant, and in two of eight donors the single most frequent clonotype came from this HLA-C-restricted group. In both this cohort and an independent roughly 360-donor cohort, the cumulative frequency of public TCR beta family members distinguished carriers of CMV infection plus the relevant HLA type.

Concerning this clonotype: It lacks a known antigen. No per-base quality is available; no much larger clone lies one base away.

There are 16 amino acids in the CDR3, from cysteine to phenylalanine inclusive. The read is trimmed to its CDR3 DNA, 48 bases read in frame from base 1. Germline trimming amounts to 5 bases on V and 2 bases on J, with 11 as the count of junction bases outside the gene matches. The data were produced on an Illumina HiSeq 1500. TCRdb passed the public sequencing reads through fastp at Q25 and MiXCR, retaining productive beta sequences. Each record represents a unique CDR3 protein, reported with the most common genes and DNA among its rows. The sample contains hundreds of thousands of distinct CDR3 sequences, around 32% of them found a single time. 15% to 20% of the sample lies in the top ten. What this sample's treatment or condition label stands for: in vitro stimulation with specific CMV peptide epitopes to enrich CMV-specific T cells.

The origin of this receptor is a human donor in good health (CMV status not recorded). Some clones in this sample may be carry-over from other donors' samples. Specimen: cultured PBMCs, collected from culture after CMV antigen stimulation. The chain employs TRBV12-3 or TRBV12-4 and TRBJ2-7; 8 bases in the junction line up with TRBD2. DNA sequence: TGTGCCAGCAGTCTCCCGCCGGGGGGGAATACCTACGAGCAGTACTTC. Its translation is CASSLPPGGNTYEQYF.